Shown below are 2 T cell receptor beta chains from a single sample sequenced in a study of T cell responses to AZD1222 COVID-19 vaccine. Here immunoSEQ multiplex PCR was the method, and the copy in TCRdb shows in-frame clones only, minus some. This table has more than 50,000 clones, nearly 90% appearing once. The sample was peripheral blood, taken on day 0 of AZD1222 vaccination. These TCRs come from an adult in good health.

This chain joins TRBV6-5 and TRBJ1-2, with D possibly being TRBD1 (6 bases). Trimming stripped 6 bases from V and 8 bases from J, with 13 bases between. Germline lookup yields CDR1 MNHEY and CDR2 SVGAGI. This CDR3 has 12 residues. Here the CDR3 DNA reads TGTGCCAGCAGCCAAGGGACATCGGGCTACACCTTC. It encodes CASSQGTSGYTF.

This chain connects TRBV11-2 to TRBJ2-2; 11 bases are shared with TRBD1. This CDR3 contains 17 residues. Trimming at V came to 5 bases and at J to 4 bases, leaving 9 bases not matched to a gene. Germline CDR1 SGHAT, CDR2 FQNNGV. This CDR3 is CASSLNPGQGVTGELFF. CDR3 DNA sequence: TGTGCCAGCAGCCTCAACCCGGGACAGGGGGTCACCGGGGAGCTGTTTTTT.